This T cell receptor (beta chain) was captured in a study of Graves' ophthalmopathy and Graves' hyperthyroidism. This clonotype came up many times. The antigen remains unidentified. V was cut by 3 bases and J by 10 bases, with 22 bases left in between. The CDR3 spans 16 residues. CDR1 and CDR2 (germline): SGHDT, YYEEEE. New diagnoses, under 2 months' duration, and ages 18 to 65 characterized the hyperthyroidism patients. As the template, RNA transcripts were used to amplify TCR beta CDR3 regions. An initial RT-PCR round employing HTBI primers preceded a second-round multiplex PCR. TCRdb reprocessed the multiplex PCR reads with MiXCR, giving one entry per CDR3 protein. The data show about 380,000 distinct CDR3 sequences, 15% seen once. General study points: For predicting ophthalmopathy progression, the model had about 66% sensitivity and under 85% specificity.

This rearrangement joins TRBV5-6 to TRBJ2-2; a possible D gene is TRBD2 (7 bases). Specimen: peripheral blood. This TCR came from a woman in her late teens or twenties with stable Graves' hyperthyroidism. The CDR3 DNA is TGTGCCAGCAGCTCGTTAGGGGGGGACGTCTCTGAGGAGCTGTTTTTT. Protein: CASSSLGGDVSEELFF. Full variable domain (outside the CDR3, taken from reference TRBV5-6 and TRBJ2-2): DAGVTQSPTHLIKTRGQQVTLRCSPKSGHDTVSWYQQALGQGPQFIFQYYEEEERQRGNFPDRFSGHQFPNYSSELNVNALLLGDSALYLCASSSLGGDVSEELFFGEGSRLTVL.